The clone carrying this T cell receptor (beta chain) was seen repeatedly, ten times or more. Its target is unknown. In the library, individual cDNA molecules carried attached unique molecular identifiers. TCRdb called the 5' RACE reads again in MiXCR, with one record for every CDR3 protein. The repertoire includes around 52,000 distinct CDR3 sequences, 6% to 7% of them detected once, and roughly 4% sits in the top ten. The CDR3 runs to 14 residues. V was pared by 3 bases and J by 5 bases, with 10 bases between. CDR1 KGHDR and CDR2 SFDVKD come from the germline V gene. The data originate from a study of early T cells in non-severe SARS-CoV-2 infection. Whole-study context: The chains were unpaired, and the sequenced material was bulk RNA from unsorted whole blood. Study-level results: Private and CD4 specificities were missed by VDJdb matching, skewed to anti-spike CD8.

The rearrangement joins TRBV24-1 to TRBJ2-1; D may be TRBD1 (6 bases). This receptor was identified in an adult who was a healthcare worker with PCR-confirmed SARS-CoV-2 infection or an uninfected control (not recorded which). Sequencing used whole blood. CDR3 coding DNA: TGTGCCACCAGTGATCGGACAGCCCACAATGAGCAGTTCTTC. This sequence encodes CATSDRTAHNEQFF.